This TCR beta chain was sequenced during a study of cytomegalovirus exposure and HLA in healthy donors. On the study more broadly: Around 80 million unique TCRs from HLA-typed donors were held in an early data release. General study findings and limits: A later analysis reportedly found that, within productive TCRs, an Asian-associated ancestry cluster had fewer N-insertions than the mean observed across the roughly 670 donors. For TCR beta chains, V- and J-gene trimming was later linked to a missense DCLRE1C variant.

Germline-derived CDR1 and CDR2 are SGHVS and FNYEAQ. The CDR3 runs to 13 residues. V lost 6 bases and J 4 bases, leaving 12 bases between the germline ends. As concerns this clone: Its antigen is unknown.

It was with 60 Vbeta and 13 Jbeta primers that the PCR ran. Using immunoSEQ multiplex PCR, the repertoire was profiled, and TCRdb retains in-frame clones only, with some absent. The sample has over 200,000 clones; 78% are singletons. Material for sequencing was PBMCs. The receptor was isolated from a male donor in good health and CMV-seronegative. J is TRBJ2-5 and V is TRBV7-6, with a possible D match to TRBD1 (5 bases). The DNA for the CDR3 is TGTGCCAGCAGTTCAGGGTTAGGAGAGACCCAGTACTTC. Protein: CASSSGLGETQYF.